Listed here are 25 T cell receptor beta chains from one sample, sequenced in a study of cytomegalovirus exposure and HLA in healthy donors. Assay used: immunoSEQ multiplex PCR; TCRdb lists only in-frame clones, some missing. The table records hundreds of thousands of clones, about 90% of them present only once. The sequenced sample consisted of PBMCs. The receptor set was obtained from a man between 18 and 29 years old in good health and CMV-seropositive.

This rearrangement joins TRBV6-1 to TRBJ2-5, with D tentatively TRBD1 or TRBD2 (5 bases each). The CDR3 has 13 residues. V dropped 0 bases and J dropped 7 bases, with 9 bases sitting between them. Per germline, CDR1 MNHNS and CDR2 SASEGT. This CDR3 is CASSEAGTGTQYF. DNA of the CDR3: TGTGCCAGCAGTGAAGCGGGGACCGGGACCCAGTACTTC.

The rearrangement links TRBV10-1 to TRBJ2-7; 7 bases are shared with TRBD2. After removal of 3 bases from V and 5 bases from J, the junction contained 7 bases not matched to a gene. Germline assignment: CDR1 WNHNN and CDR2 SYGVQD (reference sequence). CDR3 length: 14 residues. This CDR3 reads CASSDSGTLHEQYF. CDR3 in DNA: TGCGCCAGCAGTGACAGCGGGACTTTACACGAGCAGTACTTC.

The chain joins TRBV13 to TRBJ1-2; possibly TRBD1 for D (5 bases). V was clipped by 5 bases and J by 7 bases, with 23 bases between them. The CDR3 spans 16 residues. Germline loops: CDR1 PRHDT, CDR2 FYEKMQ (reference sequence). DNA for the CDR3: TGTGCCAGCAGCCGAGAAGGAGCGGGGCGCCTGCTTGGCTACACCTTC. It translates to CASSREGAGRLLGYTF.

Only one count was recorded for this clone. V usage is TRBV5-1 and J usage is TRBJ1-1, with D possibly matching TRBD1 (5 bases). The CDR3 extends over 14 amino acids. The V end lost 0 bases, the J end lost 4 bases, and 10 bases lay between the germline ends. Germline assignment: CDR1 SGHRS and CDR2 YFSETQ. The DNA for the CDR3 is TGCGCCAGCAGCTTGGGAGGGGTCGGCACTGAAGCTTTCTTT. It is translated as CASSLGGVGTEAFF.

The genes are TRBV28 and TRBJ2-5; no clear D. The CDR3 sequence is 15 residues long. V was pared by 7 bases and J by 5 bases, with 20 bases between. The germline gives CDR1 MDHEN, CDR2 SYDVKM. Written as DNA, the CDR3 is TGTGCCAGCAATACTCCCGGGCCAATAATGGAGACCCAGTACTTC. Encoded protein: CASNTPGPIMETQYF.

V gene TRBV6-1 combines with J gene TRBJ1-1; D remains ambiguous. With 3 bases removed from V and 8 bases from J, the gap between germline ends came to 10 bases. This CDR3 contains 12 residues. Germline V gives CDR1 MNHNS, CDR2 SASEGT. The DNA of the CDR3 is TGTGCCAGCAGTGAGAGAATACCCGAAGCTTTCTTT. Translating gives CASSERIPEAFF.

This clone appeared once. V and J are TRBV28 and TRBJ1-3; 9 bases match TRBD1. The ends lost 6 bases at V and 0 bases at J; junction bases unmatched: 15. This CDR3 is built from 19 residues. Germline lookup yields CDR1 MDHEN and CDR2 SYDVKM. CDR3 nucleotides: TGTGCCAGCAGCGCCCTCCCGGGACAGGGTTTGGGCTCTGGAAACACCATATATTTT. This sequence encodes CASSALPGQGLGSGNTIYF.

V and J are TRBV25-1 and TRBJ2-2; D is perhaps TRBD1 (6 bases). The CDR3 consists of 11 residues. CDR1 is MGHDK, CDR2 SYGVNS, per germline. V gave up 11 bases and J gave up 5 bases, with 9 bases separating them. The CDR3 here is CAYQGTGELFF. The CDR3 DNA reads TGTGCCTACCAGGGGACCGGGGAGCTGTTTTTT.

The rearrangement links TRBV4-3 to TRBJ2-1, with 12 nucleotides matching TRBD2. V was clipped by 1 base and J by 7 bases; unmatched bases: 2. The V gene's germline CDR1 is LGHNA and CDR2 YSLEER. The CDR3 is 15 residues long. In DNA form, the CDR3 reads TGCGCCAGCAGCCAAGGGACTAGCGGGACTAATGAGCAGTTCTTC. It yields the protein CASSQGTSGTNEQFF.

V is TRBV6-5 and J is TRBJ1-2, with D possibly TRBD1 on 5 matching bases. This CDR3 is 14 amino acids long. Deletions cut 6 bases from V and 3 bases from J, with 14 bases between. Germline loops: CDR1 MNHEY, CDR2 SVGAGI. The CDR3 coding sequence is TGTGCCAGCAGACCTCAGGGTGTTCACTATGGCTACACCTTC. Translating it yields CASRPQGVHYGYTF.

V gene TRBV5-4 combines with J gene TRBJ2-7, with D unclear. CDR1 is SGHNT, CDR2 YYREEE, per germline (reference sequence). V shed 1 base and J shed 0 bases, with 14 bases lying between them. The CDR3 extends over 16 amino acids. This chain's CDR3 is CASSLSGGLSSYEQYF. Written as DNA, the CDR3 is TGTGCCAGCAGCTTGTCCGGCGGTTTAAGCTCCTACGAGCAGTACTTC.

The rearrangement uses TRBV5-1 and TRBJ1-2; no clear D. CDR3 length: 12 amino acids. Per germline, CDR1 SGHRS and CDR2 YFSETQ. V shed 0 bases and J shed 9 bases, with 9 bases lying between them. The DNA for the CDR3 is TGCGCCAGCAGCTTGGAGTCCGAAAGCTACACCTTC. As protein: CASSLESESYTF.

The V call is TRBV4-2, the J call TRBJ1-3; maybe TRBD1 (5 bases). Per the germline V gene, CDR1 is LGHNA and CDR2 is YNFKEQ. CDR3 length: 15 amino acids. Trimming took off 0 bases at V and 6 bases at J, with 12 bases between the two ends. For the CDR3, the DNA is TGTGCCAGCAGCCAAGATTGGGGGAGGGAAAACACCATATATTTT. Translated, it gives CASSQDWGRENTIYF.

The chain couples TRBV7-8 to TRBJ1-1, with TRBD1 identical over 7 bases. CDR1 and CDR2 (germline): SGHVS, FQNEAQ. This CDR3 spans 15 amino acids. Trimming cost V 5 bases and J 0 bases; bases outside gene matches: 6. The CDR3 nucleotides read TGTGCCAGCAGCCCAGACAGGGTTTTGAACACTGAAGCTTTCTTT. Its protein product is CASSPDRVLNTEAFF. The variable domain in full, with the rest retrieved from reference TRBV7-8 and TRBJ1-1, is GAGVSQSPRYKVAKRGQDVALRCDPISGHVSLFWYQQALGQGPEFLTYFQNEAQLDKSGLPSDRFFAERPEGSVSTLKIQRTQQEDSAVYLCASSPDRVLNTEAFFGQGTRLTVV.

The rearrangement uses TRBV30 and TRBJ1-4; D is undetermined. The V end lost 1 base, the J end lost 0 bases, and 15 bases lay between the germline ends. There are 17 residues in the CDR3. From germline, CDR1 is GTSNPN and CDR2 SVGIG (reference sequence). For the CDR3, the DNA is TGTGCCTGGAGTGCCTCGACCCATTTAGCAACTAATGAAAAACTGTTTTTT. Translating gives CAWSASTHLATNEKLFF.

The chain carries TRBV27 and TRBJ2-7; the match to TRBD2 covers 11 bases. The CDR3 is made up of 15 amino acids. V trimming: 6 bases; J trimming: 4 bases; junction bases outside the gene matches: 8. From germline, CDR1 is MNHEY and CDR2 SMNVEV (reference sequence). The chain's CDR3 is CASRIAGGPSYEQYF. CDR3 DNA sequence: TGTGCCAGCAGAATAGCGGGAGGGCCTTCTTACGAGCAGTACTTC.

V usage is TRBV29-1 and J usage is TRBJ1-2; possibly TRBD1 for D (6 bases). Per germline, CDR1 SQVTM and CDR2 ANQGSEA. The CDR3 sequence is 13 residues long. V was cut by 1 base and J by 8 bases, with 14 bases left in between. CDR3 protein: CSVEGAGVRGYTF. The CDR3 DNA is TGCAGCGTTGAAGGGGCAGGGGTACGCGGCTACACCTTC. Together with reference TRBV29-1 and TRBJ1-2, the CDR3 gives the full variable domain: SAVISQKPSRDICQRGTSLTIQCQVDSQVTMMFWYRQQPGQSLTLIATANQGSEATYESGFVIDKFPISRPNLTFSTLTVSNMSPEDSSIYLCSVEGAGVRGYTFGSGTRLTVV.

The chain has TRBV4-1 and TRBJ1-5, with D unclear. Trimming removed 4 bases at V and 10 bases at J, with 20 bases between. This CDR3 spans 15 amino acids. Germline loops: CDR1 MGHRA, CDR2 YSYEKL. The CDR3 reads CASSPMHIARGPQHF. Written as DNA, the CDR3 is TGCGCCAGCAGCCCCATGCACATTGCGAGAGGTCCCCAGCATTTT.

V usage is TRBV6-1 and J usage is TRBJ2-6, with 7 nucleotides matching TRBD2. CDR1 MNHNS and CDR2 SASEGT come from the germline V gene. This CDR3 contains 17 residues. The junction had 7 bases not matched to a gene; V was cut back by 1 base and J by 4 bases. CDR3 sequence reads: CASSEGAGPLGANVLTF. CDR3 sequence (DNA): TGTGCCAGCAGTGAAGGAGCGGGACCCCTCGGGGCCAACGTCCTGACTTTC.

This clone was found once. The rearrangement joins TRBV6-1 to TRBJ1-2; no firm D call. The CDR3 is 15 residues long. Germline-derived CDR1 and CDR2 are MNHNS and SASEGT. Trimming pared 2 bases from V and 6 bases from J, leaving 16 bases between. The CDR3 DNA reads TGTGCCAGCAGTGAATACACCCGACCGACGAATGGCTACACCTTC. It is translated as CASSEYTRPTNGYTF.

The chain has TRBV6-4 and TRBJ1-1; D uncertain. CDR3 length equals 14 residues. Germline CDR1 reads MRHNA; CDR2 reads SNTAGT. V was clipped by 4 bases and J by 1 base, with 10 bases between them. CDR3 nucleotide sequence: TGTGCCAGCAGTGCATCGTCGGAGAACACTGAAGCTTTCTTT. This translates into CASSASSENTEAFF.

The chain is built from TRBV20-1 and TRBJ2-1, with a weak D call TRBD2 (5 bases). The CDR3 runs 11 residues. The V and J ends lost 6 bases and 4 bases respectively, with 7 bases between them. CDR1 is DFQATT and CDR2 is SNEGSKA in the germline V gene (reference sequence). CDR3 DNA sequence: TGCAGTGCCAGGACTTACAATGAGCAGTTCTTC. It codes for CSARTYNEQFF.

The table lists this clone with a count of one. This rearrangement joins TRBV30 to TRBJ1-2; D is ambiguous. CDR3 length: 16 residues. CDR1 is GTSNPN, CDR2 SVGIG, per germline (reference sequence). Trimming removed 4 bases from V and 1 base from J, with 19 bases in between. The CDR3 loop is CAWTLWASPNNYGYTF. As DNA, the CDR3 is TGTGCCTGGACCTTGTGGGCCTCCCCTAATAACTATGGCTACACCTTC.

CDR3 sequence: CSVEVSGGGFF. CDR3 nucleotide sequence: TGCAGCGTTGAGGTTAGCGGGGGGGGTTTCTTC. The chain has TRBV29-1 and TRBJ2-1, with 11 bases matching TRBD2. J was trimmed by 16 bases and V by 3 bases; bases with no gene match: 5. The CDR3 spans 11 residues. Germline CDR1 is SQVTM and CDR2 is ANQGSEA.

CDR3 nucleotides: TGCGCCAGCAGCCAGGACCAGCGGGAGACGCAGTTCTTC. It yields the protein CASSQDQRETQFF. The rearrangement joins TRBV4-3 to TRBJ2-1, with 8 positions matching TRBD2. J was trimmed by 12 bases and V by 3 bases; bases with no gene match: 7. This CDR3 region has 13 residues. The V gene's germline CDR1 is LGHNA and CDR2 YSLEER.